The sequence of this T cell receptor (beta chain) was determined in a study of blood T cells in healthy people across ages. Germline CDR1 and CDR2: DFQATT and SNEGSKA (reference sequence). The CDR3 sequence is 15 residues long. With 0 bases clipped from V and 3 bases from J, the junction kept 7 bases outside the gene matches. Total RNA extraction produced at least 5.5 micrograms (per sample) for the study. Primed by a sample-barcoded 5' primer and a J-beta primer mix, a second PCR proceeded for about 6 to 11 cycles. Each of the cDNA molecules was tagged by a template-switch adaptor with 12 random nucleotides. In TCRdb, the 5' RACE reads were re-called with MiXCR into one record per CDR3 protein. The sample consists of 1.5 million to 2 million distinct CDR3 sequences, 39% of them appearing once. This clonotype appeared a few times.

The sequencing input was blood. V is TRBV20-1 and J is TRBJ2-7, with 8 bases lining up with TRBD1. The sequence derives from a human donor in good health. CDR3 DNA: TGCAGTGCTAGAGAGGGACAGGATCTCTTCTACGAGCAGTACTTC. It is translated as CSAREGQDLFYEQYF.